Listed here is a single T cell receptor beta chain. No antigen is known for it. This CDR3 has 14 residues. From germline, CDR1 is WSHSY and CDR2 SAAADI. Trimming cost V 11 bases and J 2 bases; bases outside gene matches: 6. This specimen comes from a study of cytomegalovirus exposure and HLA in healthy donors. Broader study findings: The study recorded 150 to 200 TCR beta chains that were cytomegalovirus-associated. Despite most TCR sequences being rare, some public TCRs occurred in many donors. For cytomegalovirus status, the classifier reportedly gave diagnoses with high specificity and sensitivity.

TCRdb's table, derived via immunoSEQ multiplex PCR, lists solely in-frame clones and lacks some. The profile shows about 280,000 clones, approximately 87% of them singletons. The sample taken for sequencing was PBMCs. The receptor was isolated from a woman aged 18-30 years in good health and CMV-seronegative. The chain joins TRBV10-2 to TRBJ2-6; TRBD1 aligns across 7 bases. The CDR3 nucleotides are TGCGCCGGCTCGACAGGGCCTGGGGCCAACGTCCTGACTTTC. Protein: CAGSTGPGANVLTF.